This T cell receptor beta chain was identified during a study of Graves' ophthalmopathy and Graves' hyperthyroidism. Study conclusions and caveats: Distinction of ophthalmopathy from stable hyperthyroidism by a 13-signature model reached approximately 90% sensitivity and roughly 81% specificity. Most expanded clonotypes from thyroid (those above 0.001 frequency) were also found in blood.

The table lists this clonotype with many counts. The antigen is not known. Additional autoimmune diseases, uncontrolled infections, pregnancy or lactation disqualified patients. Establishment of the diagnosis relied upon clinical symptoms, serum thyroxine, TRAb, thyroid ultrasound and orbital computed tomography. Amplified material comprised TCR beta CDR3 regions derived from RNA transcripts. Second-round multiplex PCR came after a first-round RT-PCR that employed HTBI primers. TCRdb reprocessed the multiplex PCR reads via MiXCR and lists one record per CDR3 protein. This table holds 900,000 to 1,200,000 distinct CDR3 sequences, approximately 35% found once. Germline loops: CDR1 WSHSY, CDR2 SAAADI. Trimming removed 2 bases at V and 5 bases at J, with 12 bases between. This CDR3 comprises 14 residues.

The sequence was obtained from an adult man with Graves' hyperthyroidism. The sample was peripheral blood or thyroid tissue (not recorded which). The J gene is TRBJ2-5, the V gene TRBV10-2; D may match TRBD1 or TRBD2 (6 bases each). The CDR3 protein is CASSERGRWETQYF. The CDR3 DNA sequence: TGCGCCAGCAGTGAGCGGGGGCGTTGGGAGACCCAGTACTTC.